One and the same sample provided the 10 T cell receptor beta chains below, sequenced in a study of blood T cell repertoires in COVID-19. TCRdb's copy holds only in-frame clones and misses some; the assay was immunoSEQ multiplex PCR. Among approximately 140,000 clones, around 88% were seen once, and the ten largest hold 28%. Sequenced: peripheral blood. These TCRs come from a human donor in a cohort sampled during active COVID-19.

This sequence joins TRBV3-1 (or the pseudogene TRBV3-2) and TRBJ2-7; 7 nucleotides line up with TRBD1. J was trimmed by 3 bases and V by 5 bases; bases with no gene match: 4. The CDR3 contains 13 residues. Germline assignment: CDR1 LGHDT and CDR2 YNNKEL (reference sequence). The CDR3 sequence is CASSLDRFYEQYF. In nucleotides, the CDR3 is TGTGCCAGCAGCTTGGACAGGTTCTACGAGCAGTACTTC.

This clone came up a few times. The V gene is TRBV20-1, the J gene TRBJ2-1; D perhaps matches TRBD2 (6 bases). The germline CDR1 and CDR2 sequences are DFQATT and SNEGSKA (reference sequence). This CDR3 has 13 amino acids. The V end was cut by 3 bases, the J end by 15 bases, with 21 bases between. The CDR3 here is CSASEVGGAFPFF. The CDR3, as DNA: TGCAGTGCTAGTGAGGTCGGCGGGGCCTTTCCGTTCTTC.

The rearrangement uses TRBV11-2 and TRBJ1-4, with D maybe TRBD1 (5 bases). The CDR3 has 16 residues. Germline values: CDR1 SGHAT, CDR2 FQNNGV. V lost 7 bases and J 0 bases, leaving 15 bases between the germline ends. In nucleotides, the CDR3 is TGTGCCAGCACCCCCCGGGGGTTACCAACTAATGAAAAACTGTTTTTT. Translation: CASTPRGLPTNEKLFF. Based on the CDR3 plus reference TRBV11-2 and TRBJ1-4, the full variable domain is EAGVAQSPRYKIIEKRQSVAFWCNPISGHATLYWYQQILGQGPKLLIQFQNNGVVDDSQLPKDRFSAERLKGVDSTLKIQPAKLEDSAVYLCASTPRGLPTNEKLFFGSGTQLSVL.

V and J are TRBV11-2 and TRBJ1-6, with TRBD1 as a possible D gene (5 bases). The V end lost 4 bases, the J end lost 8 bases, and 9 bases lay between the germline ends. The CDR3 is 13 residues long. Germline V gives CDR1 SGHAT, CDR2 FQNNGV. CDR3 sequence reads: CASSSLTDSPLHF. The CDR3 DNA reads TGTGCCAGCAGCTCCTTGACAGATTCACCCCTCCACTTT.

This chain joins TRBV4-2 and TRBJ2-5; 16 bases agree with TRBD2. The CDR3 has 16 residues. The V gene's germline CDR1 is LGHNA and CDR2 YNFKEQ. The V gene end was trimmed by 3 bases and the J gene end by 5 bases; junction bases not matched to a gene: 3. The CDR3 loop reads CASSQGTSGGAETQYF. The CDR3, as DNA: TGTGCCAGCAGCCAGGGGACTAGCGGGGGGGCGGAGACCCAGTACTTC.

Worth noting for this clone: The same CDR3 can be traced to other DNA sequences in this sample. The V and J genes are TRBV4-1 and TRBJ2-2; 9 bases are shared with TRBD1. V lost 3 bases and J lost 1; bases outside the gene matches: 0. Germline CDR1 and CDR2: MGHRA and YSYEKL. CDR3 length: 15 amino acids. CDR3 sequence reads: CASSQGQGNTGELFF. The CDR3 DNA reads TGCGCCAGCAGCCAGGGACAGGGGAACACCGGGGAGCTGTTTTTT.

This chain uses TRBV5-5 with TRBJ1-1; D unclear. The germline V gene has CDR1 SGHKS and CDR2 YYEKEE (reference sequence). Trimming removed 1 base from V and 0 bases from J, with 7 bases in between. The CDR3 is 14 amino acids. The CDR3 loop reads CASSLQALNTEAFF. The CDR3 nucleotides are TGTGCCAGCAGCTTGCAAGCACTGAACACTGAAGCTTTCTTT.

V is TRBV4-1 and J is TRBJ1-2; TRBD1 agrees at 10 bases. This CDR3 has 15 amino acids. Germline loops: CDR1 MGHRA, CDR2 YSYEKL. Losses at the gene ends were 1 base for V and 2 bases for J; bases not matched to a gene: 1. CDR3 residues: CASSQGQGANYGYTF. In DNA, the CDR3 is TGCGCCAGCAGCCAAGGACAGGGGGCGAACTATGGCTACACCTTC.

The CDR3 spells CASSPQGTRTDTQYF. The CDR3 DNA sequence: TGTGCCAGCTCACCACAAGGGACACGCACAGATACGCAGTATTTT. V and J are TRBV18 and TRBJ2-3, with a weak D call TRBD1 (6 bases). With 1 base removed from V and 1 base from J, the gap between germline ends came to 9 bases. CDR1 is KGHSH and CDR2 is LQKENI in the germline V gene. The CDR3 extends over 15 amino acids.

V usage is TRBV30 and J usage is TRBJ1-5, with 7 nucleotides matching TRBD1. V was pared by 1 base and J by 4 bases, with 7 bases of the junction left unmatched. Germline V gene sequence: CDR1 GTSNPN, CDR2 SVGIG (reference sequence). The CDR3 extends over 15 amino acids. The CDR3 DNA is TGTGCCTGGAGTGAAACAGGGGTACCTAATCAGCCCCAGCATTTT. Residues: CAWSETGVPNQPQHF.